Shown below are 9 T cell receptor beta chains from a single sample sequenced in a study of cytomegalovirus exposure and HLA in healthy donors. Produced via immunoSEQ multiplex PCR; TCRdb's table is partial and in-frame only. The repertoire includes fewer than 250,000 clones, around nine tenths of them detected once, and approximately 2.5% sits in the top ten. The sequencing input was PBMCs. These TCRs come from a man in his late teens or twenties in good health and CMV-seronegative.

The gene calls are TRBV5-4 and TRBJ1-2; perhaps TRBD1 as D (6 bases). Germline CDR1 SGHNT, CDR2 YYREEE (reference sequence). CDR3 length: 19 amino acids. Trimming removed 1 base at V and 0 bases at J, with 22 bases between. The chain's CDR3 is CASSLYQGFINDANYGYTF. CDR3 DNA sequence: TGTGCCAGCAGCTTGTATCAGGGGTTCATAAACGACGCTAACTATGGCTACACCTTC. Drawing the rest from reference TRBV5-4 and TRBJ1-2, the complete variable domain is ETGVTQSPTHLIKTRGQQVTLRCSSQSGHNTVSWYQQALGQGPQFIFQYYREEENGRGNFPPRFSGLQFPNYSSELNVNALELDDSALYLCASSLYQGFINDANYGYTFGSGTRLTVV.

For the CDR3, the DNA is TGTGCCAGCAGCTTACTTTCACGGGAGTGGACCGGGGAGCTGTTTTTT. Amino acid sequence: CASSLLSREWTGELFF. The chain has TRBV7-3 and TRBJ2-2, with D perhaps matching TRBD2 (6 bases). The CDR3 runs to 16 residues. CDR1 and CDR2 (germline): SGHTA, FQGTGA. The germline V and J ends were trimmed by 2 bases and 5 bases, with 15 bases remaining between them.

This chain connects TRBV25-1 to TRBJ2-7; D uncertain. The V end lost 6 bases, the J end lost 1 base, and 10 bases lay between the germline ends. CDR1 is MGHDK and CDR2 is SYGVNS in the germline V gene. The CDR3 length is 13 residues. Here the CDR3 DNA reads TGTGCCAGCAGGTCCCCCGGGTCCTACGAGCAGTACTTC. It translates to CASRSPGSYEQYF.

The genes are TRBV30 and TRBJ2-1; TRBD2 is a possible D gene (6 bases). The V and J ends lost 1 base and 12 bases respectively, with 16 bases between them. This CDR3 region has 13 residues. CDR1 and CDR2 (germline): GTSNPN, SVGIG (reference sequence). For the CDR3, the DNA is TGTGCCTGGAGTGATAGCGGAGGAATTCTGCAGTTCTTC. Its translation is CAWSDSGGILQFF.

The rearrangement links TRBV7-2 to TRBJ1-4; a possible D gene is TRBD1 (5 bases). V lost 7 bases and J lost 7, with 25 bases in between. Per germline, CDR1 SGHTA and CDR2 FQGNSA. The CDR3 loop spans 17 amino acids. The CDR3 DNA reads TGTGCCAGCACCCTTCACCCGGGCCTGACCGGGGGTGAAAAACTGTTTTTT. It yields the protein CASTLHPGLTGGEKLFF. The full variable domain, in which reference TRBV7-2 and TRBJ1-4 provide the parts outside the CDR3, is GAGVSQSPSNKVTEKGKDVELRCDPISGHTALYWYRQSLGQGLEFLIYFQGNSAPDKSGLPSDRFSAERTGGSVSTLTIQRTQQEDSAVYLCASTLHPGLTGGEKLFFGSGTQLSVL.

CDR3 loop: CASSEWSEGSYEQYF. The CDR3 nucleotides read TGTGCCAGCAGTGAATGGAGTGAGGGCTCCTACGAGCAGTACTTC. The chain recombines TRBV6-1 with TRBJ2-7; D might be TRBD2 (5 bases). CDR3 size: 15 residues. Germline assignment: CDR1 MNHNS and CDR2 SASEGT. The V gene lost 2 bases and the J gene lost 0 bases, with 11 bases spanning the gap.

The V gene is TRBV5-1, the J gene TRBJ2-3; 9 bases align to TRBD2. The CDR3 extends over 15 amino acids. The V segment lost 4 bases and the J segment 7 bases; nucleotides outside the gene matches: 10. CDR1 is SGHRS and CDR2 is YFSETQ in the germline V gene. This CDR3 is CASSPVIAGAHTQYF. The CDR3 DNA reads TGCGCCAGCAGCCCCGTGATAGCGGGAGCCCATACGCAGTATTTT.

The genes are TRBV2 and TRBJ1-1, with 7 bases matching TRBD1. J was trimmed by 4 bases and V by 9 bases; bases with no gene match: 5. Germline V lookup: CDR1 SNHLY, CDR2 FYNNEI. The CDR3 contains 12 residues. CDR3 sequence (DNA): TGTGCCAGTACAGGGGAAAGCACTGAAGCTTTCTTT. This codes for CASTGESTEAFF.

The chain uses TRBV7-9 and TRBJ2-1; possible D gene TRBD2, 6 bases. The CDR3 is 14 residues long. The V and J ends lost 1 base and 6 bases respectively, with 10 bases between them. Looked up from germline, CDR1 is SEHNR and CDR2 is FQNEAQ (reference sequence). The CDR3: CASSLGGVFNEQFF. CDR3 bases: TGTGCCAGCAGCTTAGGGGGGGTTTTCAATGAGCAGTTCTTC.